This T cell receptor beta chain was observed in a study of cytomegalovirus exposure and HLA in healthy donors. TCRdb's table, derived via immunoSEQ multiplex PCR, lists solely in-frame clones and lacks some. Here the sample spans around 250,000 clones, 80% to 95% being singletons. This CDR3 contains 14 residues. Trimming cost V 5 bases and J 0 bases, with 10 bases left between them. Germline loops: CDR1 KGHSH, CDR2 LQKENI. The gene calls are TRBV18 and TRBJ1-1; D gene ambiguous. The specimen sequenced was PBMCs. This sequence originates from a woman younger than 45 in good health and CMV-seronegative. The CDR3 DNA sequence: TGTGCCAGCTCAGGTTCCTCGATGAACACTGAAGCTTTCTTT. Protein sequence: CASSGSSMNTEAFF.